One and the same sample provided the 19 T cell receptor beta chains below, sequenced in a study of response to subunit inactivated influenza vaccine. TCRdb independently ran MiXCR on the RT-PCR reads; one entry per CDR3 protein. The data contain 450,000 to 600,000 distinct CDR3 sequences, more than 15% of them seen just once; the ten biggest clones take up 2.5% to 3.5%. The material was CD4+ T cells sorted from PBMCs, obtained roughly 24 months after vaccination. These receptors all stem from a man aged 45-69 years who received an inactivated influenza vaccine.

This clonotype was recorded a few times. The rearrangement uses TRBV7-9 and TRBJ2-1; a weak D match, TRBD2 (6 bases). Trimming left V 3 bases short and J 3 bases short, with 9 bases between. From germline, CDR1 is SEHNR and CDR2 FQNEAQ (reference sequence). This CDR3 region has 14 residues. CDR3 amino acids: CASSFRLDYNEQFF. Written as DNA, the CDR3 is TGTGCCAGCAGCTTTAGACTAGACTACAATGAGCAGTTCTTC.

This clonotype was observed a few times. The genes are TRBV7-2 and TRBJ2-1; TRBD2 matches at 7 bases. CDR3 size: 15 residues. The V and J ends lost 1 base and 6 bases, in that order; junction bases with no gene match: 6. Germline loops: CDR1 SGHTA, CDR2 FQGNSA. In DNA form, the CDR3 reads TGTGCCAGCAGCTTAGGAGCGGGGAATGGCAATGAGCAGTTCTTC. This gives the protein CASSLGAGNGNEQFF.

The chain combines TRBV5-1 with TRBJ1-1; D possibly corresponds to TRBD1 (6 bases). In germline, CDR1 is SGHRS, CDR2 YFSETQ. This CDR3 is 15 amino acids long. V lost 4 bases to trimming and J lost 3 bases, with 16 bases between them. DNA of the CDR3: TGCGCCAGCAGCGCCTCAGGACAGTTTTACACTGAAGCTTTCTTT. Translation: CASSASGQFYTEAFF. The full variable domain, with the rest looked up from reference TRBV5-1 and TRBJ1-1, is KAGVTQTPRYLIKTRGQQVTLSCSPISGHRSVSWYQQTPGQGLQFLFEYFSETQRNKGNFPGRFSGRQFSNSRSEMNVSTLELGDSALYLCASSASGQFYTEAFFGQGTRLTVV.

In DNA, the CDR3 is TGTGCCAGCAGTTCCTCGCCCGGCGGAGGCTACACCTTC. This translates into CASSSSPGGGYTF. The rearrangement uses TRBV12-3 or TRBV12-4 and TRBJ1-2; D not resolved. This CDR3 region has 13 residues. Trimming pared 4 bases from V and 8 bases from J, leaving 14 bases between.

The rearrangement links TRBV4-3 to TRBJ2-6; D remains unclear. This CDR3 is built from 16 residues. Germline-derived CDR1 and CDR2 are LGHNA and YSLEER. Trimming took off 0 bases at V and 3 bases at J, with 9 bases between the two ends. The CDR3 DNA follows: TGCGCCAGCAGCCAAGAACGATGGAATGGGGCCAACGTCCTGACTTTC. Its protein product is CASSQERWNGANVLTF.

This clonotype has only a few counts. The chain uses TRBV18 and TRBJ2-7, with a possible D match to TRBD1 (5 bases). This CDR3 has 15 residues. Germline values: CDR1 KGHSH, CDR2 LQKENI. The V gene lost 2 bases and the J gene lost 1 base, with 12 bases spanning the gap. The CDR3 protein is CASSPSAGLSYEQYF. For the CDR3, the DNA is TGTGCCAGCTCACCATCGGCAGGGTTATCCTACGAGCAGTACTTC.

This clonotype showed up just a few times. This chain uses TRBV20-1 with TRBJ2-1; maybe TRBD1 (6 bases). The CDR3 runs to 12 residues. V dropped 6 bases and J dropped 6 bases, with 12 bases sitting between them. Germline values: CDR1 DFQATT, CDR2 SNEGSKA (reference sequence). The CDR3 DNA follows: TGCAGTGCGATTGGGACACCCAATGAGCAGTTCTTC. This gives the protein CSAIGTPNEQFF.

This chain connects TRBV4-2 to TRBJ2-1, with TRBD2 matching over 11 bases. The V gene's germline CDR1 is LGHNA and CDR2 YNFKEQ. With 1 base clipped from V and 5 bases from J, the junction kept 7 bases outside the gene matches. The CDR3 consists of 17 residues. DNA for the CDR3: TGTGCCAGCAGCCAAGGAAAACTAGCGGGGGTCGACAATGAGCAGTTCTTC. Residues: CASSQGKLAGVDNEQFF.

The sample holds a few counts of this clonotype. J is TRBJ2-7 and V is TRBV4-3, with D unclear. The CDR3 is made up of 15 amino acids. The germline V gene encodes CDR1 LGHNA and CDR2 YSLEER. Trimming removed 1 base at V and 2 bases at J, with 12 bases between. The CDR3 nucleotides are TGCGCCAGCAGCCAAGTGTATAACTGGGCCTACGAGCAGTACTTC. It translates to CASSQVYNWAYEQYF.

The chain combines TRBV4-3 with TRBJ1-5, with 7 nucleotides matching TRBD1. The CDR3 contains 17 residues. Germline V gene lookup returns CDR1 LGHNA and CDR2 YSLEER. V lost 0 bases to trimming and J lost 9 bases; unmatched junction nucleotides: 14. CDR3: CASSQDRRQGGARPQHF. CDR3 nucleotide sequence: TGCGCCAGCAGCCAAGATCGACGACAGGGTGGTGCGAGGCCCCAGCATTTT.

The gene calls are TRBV27 and TRBJ2-2; 12 bases agree with TRBD1. Trimming at V came to 4 bases and at J to 0 bases, leaving 15 bases not matched to a gene. There are 21 residues in the CDR3. The germline V gene has CDR1 MNHEY and CDR2 SMNVEV (reference sequence). The DNA for the CDR3 is TGTGCCAGCAGTTCTACCAGGGGGACAGGGGGCTTCTACGCGAACACCGGGGAGCTGTTTTTT. This codes for CASSSTRGTGGFYANTGELFF.

This clonotype has more than one count but fewer than ten. The chain employs TRBV20-1 and TRBJ2-3; TRBD2 matches 12 bases. Germline trimming cut 5 bases from V and 4 bases from J; bases unmatched to any gene: 13. In germline, CDR1 is DFQATT, CDR2 SNEGSKA (reference sequence). This CDR3 has 17 residues. CDR3 DNA: TGCAGTGCTGGAGTGGCTAGCGGGAGGGGGAGAGCAGATACGCAGTATTTT. Translation: CSAGVASGRGRADTQYF.

The rearrangement joins TRBV2 to TRBJ2-7; TRBD1 matches at 10 bases. The V segment lost 0 bases and the J segment 3 bases; nucleotides outside the gene matches: 8. The length of the CDR3 is 17 residues. CDR1 is SNHLY, CDR2 FYNNEI, per germline. The CDR3 loop reads CASSEALLGQGIYEQYF. CDR3 nucleotide sequence: TGTGCCAGCAGTGAAGCGCTATTGGGACAGGGGATCTACGAGCAGTACTTC.

This clonotype was counted a few times. The CDR3 sequence is CSVGGTVAHEQYF. The CDR3 DNA reads as TGCAGCGTTGGAGGGACAGTAGCCCACGAGCAGTACTTC. The rearrangement joins TRBV29-1 to TRBJ2-7; 7 nucleotides agree with TRBD1. V lost 4 bases, J lost 5 bases, and 8 bases stayed unmatched. The CDR3 loop spans 13 amino acids. CDR1 is SQVTM and CDR2 is ANQGSEA in the germline V gene.

The chain is built from TRBV12-3 or TRBV12-4 and TRBJ2-4, with D possibly being TRBD1 or TRBD2 (5 bases each). CDR3 length equals 16 residues. V was shortened by 2 bases and J by 7 bases, with 18 bases between the two germline ends. The chain's CDR3 is CASSLLRAPEGNIQYF. CDR3 DNA: TGTGCCAGCAGTTTATTAAGGGCCCCTGAGGGGAACATTCAGTACTTC.

This clonotype was observed a handful of times. The chain links TRBV4-2 to TRBJ2-7; 9 positions agree with TRBD1. Germline V lookup: CDR1 LGHNA, CDR2 YNFKEQ. The CDR3 covers 15 residues. V shed 6 bases and J 5 bases; nucleotides not matched to a gene: 11. CDR3 sequence (DNA): TGTGCCAGCAGTCACAGGGGGCGCGGGTCCAACGAGCAGTACTTC. Translated: CASSHRGRGSNEQYF.

The V gene is TRBV4-3, the J gene TRBJ1-6; D perhaps matches TRBD1 (5 bases). CDR1 and CDR2 (germline): LGHNA, YSLEER. The CDR3 length is 16 residues. Trimming took 0 bases from V and 7 from J, leaving 13 bases between them. The CDR3 DNA follows: TGCGCCAGCAGCCAAGAAAAGCAGGGACGGAATTCACCCCTCCACTTT. Translated: CASSQEKQGRNSPLHF.

This chain links TRBV7-2 with TRBJ1-6; D unresolved. The ends were cut back, 6 bases at V and 7 bases at J, with 16 bases in the middle. The CDR3 extends over 15 amino acids. Germline V gene lookup returns CDR1 SGHTA and CDR2 FQGNSA. CDR3 coding DNA: TGTGCCAGCAGACCAAGCAGACAAAGAAATTCACCCCTCCACTTT. Protein: CASRPSRQRNSPLHF.

A few counts support this clonotype. The CDR3: CASSGPGLAANEQFF. CDR3 nucleotides: TGCGCCAGCAGCGGACCGGGACTAGCGGCCAATGAGCAGTTCTTC. This chain connects TRBV4-3 to TRBJ2-1, with 11 bases matching TRBD2. The CDR3 contains 15 residues. Unmatched junction bases numbered 6, after V lost 5 bases and J lost 6 bases. Looked up from germline, CDR1 is LGHNA and CDR2 is YSLEER.